This T cell receptor beta chain was sequenced in a study of blood T cell repertoires in COVID-19. Study at large: PBMCs, B-cell-depleted T cells, or T cells were the source of the cDNA or gDNA that made up the material.

Assignments of participants to cohorts depended upon their own reported clinical history. This CDR3 has 16 residues. Germline V gene data show CDR1 as SEHNR and CDR2 as FQNEAQ (reference sequence). V trimming: 1 base; J trimming: 2 bases; junction bases outside the gene matches: 6. Assay: immunoSEQ multiplex PCR; the TCRdb copy retains only in-frame clones and omits some. The data contain about 200,000 clones, around 83% of them seen just once; the ten biggest clones take up around 3.1%. J is TRBJ2-5 and V is TRBV7-9; 8 bases line up with TRBD2. The origin of this receptor is a woman in her 30s who had been exposed to COVID-19. Sample: PBMCs or T cells enriched from blood (not recorded which). The CDR3 sequence: CASSLGTGGQQETQYF. In nucleotides, the CDR3 is TGTGCCAGCAGCTTAGGGACGGGAGGGCAGCAAGAGACCCAGTACTTC.